This TCR beta chain emerged from a study of blood T cell repertoires in COVID-19. The CDR3 has 19 amino acids. The germline gives CDR1 SGHTA, CDR2 FQGTGA. V dropped 1 base and J dropped 0; count of bases not matched to a gene: 10. This clone has ten or more counts. Profiling relied on immunoSEQ multiplex PCR, and the TCRdb table lists in-frame clones only, not all of them. In the table there are roughly 170,000 clones, around 72% of which are singletons. The V gene is TRBV7-3, the J gene TRBJ2-2, with TRBD2 matching over 8 bases. Material for sequencing was peripheral blood. This sequence originates from a woman at least 80 years old with acute or convalescent COVID-19. CDR3 bases: TGTGCCAGCAGCTTAAGCCCACTAGCGGTTCACGCGAACACCGGGGAGCTGTTTTTT. Its translation: CASSLSPLAVHANTGELFF.